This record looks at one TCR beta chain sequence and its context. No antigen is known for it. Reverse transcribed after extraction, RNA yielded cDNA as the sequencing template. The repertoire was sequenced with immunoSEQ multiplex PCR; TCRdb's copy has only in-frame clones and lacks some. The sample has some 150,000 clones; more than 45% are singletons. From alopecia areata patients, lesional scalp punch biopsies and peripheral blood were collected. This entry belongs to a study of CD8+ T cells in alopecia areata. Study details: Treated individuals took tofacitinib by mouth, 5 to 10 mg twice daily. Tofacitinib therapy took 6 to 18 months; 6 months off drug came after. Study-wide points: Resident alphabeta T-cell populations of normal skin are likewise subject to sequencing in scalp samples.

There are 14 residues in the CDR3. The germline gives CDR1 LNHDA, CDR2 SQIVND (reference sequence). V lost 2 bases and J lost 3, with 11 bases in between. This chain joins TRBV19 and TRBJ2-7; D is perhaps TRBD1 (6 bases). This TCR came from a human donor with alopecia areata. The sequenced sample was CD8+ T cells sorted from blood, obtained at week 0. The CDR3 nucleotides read TGTGCCAGTAGTATAAAACAGGGCGTCTACGAGCAGTACTTC. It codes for CASSIKQGVYEQYF.